What follows is one T cell receptor (beta chain) and its context. Trimming took 0 bases from V and 6 from J, leaving 8 bases between them. CDR3 size: 12 residues. Germline CDR1 is GTSNPN and CDR2 is SVGIG (reference sequence). As processed by the authors: Estimation of nucleated cell counts relied on the amplification of reference gene primers. Generated by immunoSEQ multiplex PCR, the TCRdb table keeps only in-frame clones and is missing some. D and trimming come from the DNA, and the V and J calls and clone size come from that table. The data contain a few hundred thousand clones, around four fifths of them seen just once; the ten biggest clones take up 0.95% to 1.5%. The sample comes from a study of blood T cell repertoires in COVID-19. As for the study in general: There were acute and convalescent COVID-19 samples, and they came from the United States, Italy and Spain. From T cells, B-cell-depleted T cells, or PBMCs came the material, which was cDNA or gDNA.

The V gene is TRBV30, the J gene TRBJ1-2; D ambiguous. The sequence was collected from a woman in her forties or fifties with acute or convalescent COVID-19. The sample was peripheral blood. CDR3 sequence reads: CAWSVGRNGYTF. The CDR3 DNA reads TGTGCCTGGAGTGTTGGCAGGAATGGCTACACCTTC. Combining the CDR3 with reference TRBV30 and TRBJ1-2 gives the whole variable domain SQTIHQWPATLVQPVGSPLSLECTVEGTSNPNLYWYRQAAGRGLQLLFYSVGIGQISSEVPQNLSASRPQDRQFILSSKKLLLSDSGFYLCAWSVGRNGYTFGSGTRLTVV.